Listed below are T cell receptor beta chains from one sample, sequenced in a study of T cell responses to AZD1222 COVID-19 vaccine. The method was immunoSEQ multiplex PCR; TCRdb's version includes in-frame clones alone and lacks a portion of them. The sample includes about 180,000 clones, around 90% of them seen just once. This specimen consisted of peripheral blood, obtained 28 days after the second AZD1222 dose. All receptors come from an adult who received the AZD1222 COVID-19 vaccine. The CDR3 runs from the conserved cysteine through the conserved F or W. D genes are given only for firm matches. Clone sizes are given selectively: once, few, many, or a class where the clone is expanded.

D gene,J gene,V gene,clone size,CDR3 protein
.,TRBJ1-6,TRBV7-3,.,CASSRAGSGSPLHF
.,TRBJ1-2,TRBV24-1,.,CATSDLPGQGYTF
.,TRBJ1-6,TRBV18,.,CASSPRAPGDNSPLHF
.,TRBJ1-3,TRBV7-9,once,CASSLVASPARGNTIYF
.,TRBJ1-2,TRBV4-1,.,CASSQDPQLNVGGYTF
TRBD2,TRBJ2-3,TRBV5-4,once,CASRTGASGPYTDTQYF
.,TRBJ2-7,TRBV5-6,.,CASSFGRFSYEQYF
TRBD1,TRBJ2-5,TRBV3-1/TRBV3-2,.,CASSQRPAGQGTETQYF
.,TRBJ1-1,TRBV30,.,CAWTHWNTEAFF
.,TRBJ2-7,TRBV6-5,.,CASSYWGQGGNEQYF
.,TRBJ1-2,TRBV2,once,CASSERENTF
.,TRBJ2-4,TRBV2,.,CASSPRGVVVAKNIQYF
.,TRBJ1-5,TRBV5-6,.,CASGQIGAEDQPQHF
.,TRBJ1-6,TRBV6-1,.,CASSEIGPGNSPLHF
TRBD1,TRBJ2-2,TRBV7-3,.,CASGTGVNTGELFF
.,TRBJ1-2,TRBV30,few,CALTLDGHYGYTF
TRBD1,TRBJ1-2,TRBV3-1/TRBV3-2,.,CASHQGAVRYGYTF
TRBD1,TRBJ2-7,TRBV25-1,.,CASSAMTGDEEQYF
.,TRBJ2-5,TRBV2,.,CASSEETGAYETQYF
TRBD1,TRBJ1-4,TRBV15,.,CATSREVTGPRPKLFF
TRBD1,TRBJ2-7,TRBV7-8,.,CASSTHLGQGGNEQYF
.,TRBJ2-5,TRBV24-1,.,CATSVWGTETQYF
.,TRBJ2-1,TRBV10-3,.,CAISESELEQFF
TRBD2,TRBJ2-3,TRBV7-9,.,CASSLPPRGVSTDTQYF
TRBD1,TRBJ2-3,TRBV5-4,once,CASTDRGGTDTQYF
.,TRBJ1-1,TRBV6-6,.,CASRVTEAFF
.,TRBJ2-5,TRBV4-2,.,CASSQGEGAGETQYF
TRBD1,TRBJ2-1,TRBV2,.,CASRNTGQPYNEQFF